What follows are 7 T cell receptor beta chains derived from one specimen sequenced in a study of patients and donors after allogeneic stem cell transplantation. TCRdb re-derived calls from the RT-PCR reads in MiXCR, one entry per CDR3 protein. The sample contains fewer than 500,000 distinct CDR3 sequences, 16% of which appear only once. The sequenced sample was blood, either unsorted or a sorted T cell fraction (not recorded which). These receptors came from a human donor who was either an allogeneic HSCT recipient or a stem cell or donor lymphocyte infusion donor (not recorded which). It is not recorded whose cells these are; they may come from a transplant donor.

CDR3 protein: CASSHDRVTDEKLFF. In DNA, the CDR3 is TGTGCCAGCTCCCATGACAGGGTAACGGATGAAAAACTGTTTTTT. The chain couples TRBV18 to TRBJ1-4; 7 bases align to TRBD1. This CDR3 has 15 residues. Germline-derived CDR1 and CDR2 are KGHSH and LQKENI. Trimming removed 6 bases from V and 6 bases from J; junction bases left unmatched: 10.

CDR3 sequence: CASSQASGVGELFF. CDR3 coding DNA: TGCGCCAGCAGCCAAGCGTCTGGGGTCGGGGAGCTGTTTTTT. The J gene is TRBJ2-2, the V gene TRBV4-1, with D uncertain. The CDR3 length is 14 residues. Germline CDR1 and CDR2: MGHRA and YSYEKL. V was clipped by 1 base and J by 7 bases, with 10 bases between them.

This clonotype was detected only a few times. The rearrangement uses TRBV29-1 and TRBJ2-3; no definite D call. Between the trimmed V and J ends, which lost 2 bases and 3 bases, there was a span of 12 bases. CDR3 length equals 14 residues. CDR1 is SQVTM and CDR2 is ANQGSEA in the germline V gene. The CDR3 nucleotides are TGCAGCGTTGAAAAGGATTTGCGGACAGATACGCAGTATTTT. Translation gives CSVEKDLRTDTQYF.

The chain is built from TRBV6-5 and TRBJ2-1, with a tentative D call TRBD1 (5 bases). Germline CDR1 is MNHEY and CDR2 is SVGAGI. Trimming left V 1 base short and J 10 bases short, with 8 bases between. The CDR3 extends over 12 amino acids. The CDR3 DNA reads as TGTGCCAGCAGTTACTGGGGCGCGGAGCAGTTCTTC. Amino acids: CASSYWGAEQFF.

The J gene is TRBJ2-3, the V gene TRBV20-1, with 10 nucleotides matching TRBD2. Germline loops: CDR1 DFQATT, CDR2 SNEGSKA (reference sequence). The length of the CDR3 is 17 residues. J was trimmed by 0 bases and V by 1 base; bases with no gene match: 7. The CDR3 nucleotides are TGCAGTGCTAGAGGGCGAACTAGCGGGAAAAGCACAGATACGCAGTATTTT. Residues: CSARGRTSGKSTDTQYF.

The rearrangement joins TRBV7-8 to TRBJ2-7, with TRBD2 matching 8 bases. Looked up from germline, CDR1 is SGHVS and CDR2 is FQNEAQ. The trim removed 5 bases at V and 2 bases at J, leaving 8 bases unmatched. The CDR3 is 15 amino acids. CDR3 sequence (DNA): TGTGCCAGCAGCCTACCCGCGGGGGGACCCTACGAGCAGTACTTC. This sequence encodes CASSLPAGGPYEQYF.

This chain uses TRBV5-8 with TRBJ2-3, with D uncertain. V gave up 4 bases and J gave up 2 bases, with 11 bases separating them. CDR1 and CDR2 from the germline V gene are SGHTS and YDEGEE. The CDR3 has 14 amino acids. CDR3 nucleotide sequence: TGTGCCAGCAGCGCATACATGGACACAGATACGCAGTATTTT. This encodes CASSAYMDTDTQYF.